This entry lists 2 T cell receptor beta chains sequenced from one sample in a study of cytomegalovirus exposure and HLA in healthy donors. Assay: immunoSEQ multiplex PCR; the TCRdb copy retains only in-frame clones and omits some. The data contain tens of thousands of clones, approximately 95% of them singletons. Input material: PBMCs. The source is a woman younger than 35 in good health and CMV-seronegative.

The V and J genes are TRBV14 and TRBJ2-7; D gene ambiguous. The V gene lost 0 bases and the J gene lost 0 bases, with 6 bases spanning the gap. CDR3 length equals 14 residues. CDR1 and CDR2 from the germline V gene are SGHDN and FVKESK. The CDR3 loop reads CASSQDLVSYEQYF. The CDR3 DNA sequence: TGTGCCAGCAGCCAAGATCTAGTCTCCTACGAGCAGTACTTC. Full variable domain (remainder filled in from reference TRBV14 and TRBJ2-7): EAGVTQFPSHSVIEKGQTVTLRCDPISGHDNLYWYRRVMGKEIKFLLHFVKESKQDESGMPNNRFLAERTGGTYSTLKVQPAELEDSGVYFCASSQDLVSYEQYFGPGTRLTVT.

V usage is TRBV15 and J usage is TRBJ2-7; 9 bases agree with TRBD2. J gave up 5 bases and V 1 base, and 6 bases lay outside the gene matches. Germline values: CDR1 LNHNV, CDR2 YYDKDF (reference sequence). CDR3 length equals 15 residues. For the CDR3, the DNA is TGTGCCACCAGCAGAGCTGGCGGGAGGGACCACGAGCAGTACTTC. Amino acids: CATSRAGGRDHEQYF.